This is a list of T cell receptor beta chains from one sample in a study of cytomegalovirus exposure and HLA in healthy donors. The method was immunoSEQ multiplex PCR; TCRdb's version includes in-frame clones alone and lacks a portion of them. Here the sample spans about 110,000 clones, about nine tenths being singletons. Source material: PBMCs. Receptors were obtained from a woman aged 18-29 years in good health and CMV-seronegative. CDR3s include the opening cysteine and the closing phenylalanine or tryptophan. Fields, in order: CDR3 DNA, CDR3 protein, V gene, clone size, J gene, D gene. A D gene is named only where the DNA matches it firmly. Rows give clone size only sometimes, using once, few, many, or a class for an expanded clone.

cdr3_nt: TGTGCCAGCAGCGTCGGGGGGTCGATGAACACTGAAGCTTTCTTT; cdr3_aa: CASSVGGSMNTEAFF; v_call: TRBV9; clone_size: -; j_call: TRBJ1-1; d_call: -
cdr3_nt: TGTGCCAGTAGTGGCCGGAGAGGATCCTACGAGCAGTACTTC; cdr3_aa: CASSGRRGSYEQYF; v_call: TRBV19; clone_size: -; j_call: TRBJ2-7; d_call: -
cdr3_nt: TGTGCCAGCAGCTCCCTCGGGGGGGAGACCCAGTACTTC; cdr3_aa: CASSSLGGETQYF; v_call: TRBV7-2; clone_size: -; j_call: TRBJ2-5; d_call: TRBD2
cdr3_nt: TGTGCCAGCAGCCTCCCAGGCCCCCTTGAAGCTTTCTTT; cdr3_aa: CASSLPGPLEAFF; v_call: TRBV7-2; clone_size: -; j_call: TRBJ1-1; d_call: -
cdr3_nt: TGTGCCAGCAGCTTAGTCGGGACTAGCGAATACAATGAGCAGTTCTTC; cdr3_aa: CASSLVGTSEYNEQFF; v_call: TRBV7-2; clone_size: -; j_call: TRBJ2-1; d_call: TRBD2
cdr3_nt: TGTGCCAGTAGTGAGCCGGGACAGGGAGAGGGCTACGAGCAGTACTTC; cdr3_aa: CASSEPGQGEGYEQYF; v_call: TRBV19; clone_size: once; j_call: TRBJ2-7; d_call: TRBD1
cdr3_nt: TGTGCCAGCAGCTTACAGGGAAGGAACACTGAAGCTTTCTTT; cdr3_aa: CASSLQGRNTEAFF; v_call: TRBV7-9; clone_size: -; j_call: TRBJ1-1; d_call: -
cdr3_nt: TGTGCCAGCACAAACCCTAGCGGGAACGAGCAGTACTTC; cdr3_aa: CASTNPSGNEQYF; v_call: TRBV2; clone_size: -; j_call: TRBJ2-7; d_call: TRBD2
cdr3_nt: TGCGCCAGCAGCTTGGCTTACAGCGGTAGGGTCGACGAGCAGTACTTC; cdr3_aa: CASSLAYSGRVDEQYF; v_call: TRBV5-1; clone_size: -; j_call: TRBJ2-7; d_call: -
cdr3_nt: TGTGCCAGCAGTGAAGGAGGGCAGCCCCAGCATTTT; cdr3_aa: CASSEGGQPQHF; v_call: TRBV6-1; clone_size: -; j_call: TRBJ1-5; d_call: -
cdr3_nt: TGTGCCAGCAGCCTTACAGGGAGCACAGATACGCAGTATTTT; cdr3_aa: CASSLTGSTDTQYF; v_call: TRBV5-6; clone_size: -; j_call: TRBJ2-3; d_call: -
cdr3_nt: TGTGCCAGCAGCTTGGGACTAGCGGGAGAGACCCAGTACTTC; cdr3_aa: CASSLGLAGETQYF; v_call: TRBV11-3; clone_size: -; j_call: TRBJ2-5; d_call: TRBD2
cdr3_nt: TGCAGCGTCGTACGGGGCCCGACAGGGGGGCAGTACTTC; cdr3_aa: CSVVRGPTGGQYF; v_call: TRBV29-1; clone_size: -; j_call: TRBJ2-7; d_call: TRBD1
cdr3_nt: TGTGCCAGCAGCAAGTCCGGTAGGGGGCGGAATGGCTACACCTTC; cdr3_aa: CASSKSGRGRNGYTF; v_call: TRBV14; clone_size: -; j_call: TRBJ1-2; d_call: TRBD1
cdr3_nt: TGTGCCTGGGGGAGTTCCTACGAGCAGTACTTC; cdr3_aa: CAWGSSYEQYF; v_call: TRBV30; clone_size: -; j_call: TRBJ2-7; d_call: -
cdr3_nt: TGCAGCGTTGTCAGGGGTGAGGACTATGGCTACACCTTC; cdr3_aa: CSVVRGEDYGYTF; v_call: TRBV29-1; clone_size: -; j_call: TRBJ1-2; d_call: -
cdr3_nt: TGTGCCAGCAGTTCGACACGCTACGAGCAGTACTTC; cdr3_aa: CASSSTRYEQYF; v_call: TRBV28; clone_size: -; j_call: TRBJ2-7; d_call: -
cdr3_nt: TGTGCCAGCAGCGGGGGGACAGGGGAAGAGCAGTACTTC; cdr3_aa: CASSGGTGEEQYF; v_call: TRBV5-4; clone_size: -; j_call: TRBJ2-7; d_call: TRBD1
cdr3_nt: TGTGCCAGCAGTTCGGGACAGGGGGTAAATCCAGATACGCAGTATTTT; cdr3_aa: CASSSGQGVNPDTQYF; v_call: TRBV7-3; clone_size: -; j_call: TRBJ2-3; d_call: TRBD1
cdr3_nt: TGTGCCAGCAGCAAAGAGGTTGACAGGGCGAACACTGAAGCTTTCTTT; cdr3_aa: CASSKEVDRANTEAFF; v_call: TRBV5-5; clone_size: -; j_call: TRBJ1-1; d_call: TRBD1
cdr3_nt: TGCAGGGCTCGGGGGACCAACGAGCAGTACTTC; cdr3_aa: CRARGTNEQYF; v_call: TRBV20-1; clone_size: -; j_call: TRBJ2-7; d_call: -
cdr3_nt: TGTGCCAGCAGTGAAGGGGACAGGGGGCGGATGGGAGGCTACACCTTC; cdr3_aa: CASSEGDRGRMGGYTF; v_call: TRBV6-1; clone_size: -; j_call: TRBJ1-2; d_call: TRBD1
cdr3_nt: TGTGCCAGCAGTCAGTTCAGCGGGGGGGCCAATACGCAGTATTTT; cdr3_aa: CASSQFSGGANTQYF; v_call: TRBV27; clone_size: -; j_call: TRBJ2-3; d_call: TRBD2
cdr3_nt: TGTGCCTGGAGTACTACCGGGACAGGCTATGGCTACACCTTC; cdr3_aa: CAWSTTGTGYGYTF; v_call: TRBV30; clone_size: -; j_call: TRBJ1-2; d_call: TRBD1
cdr3_nt: TGTGCCAGCAGTTTCTCTAGCGGACAGTACGAGCAGTACTTC; cdr3_aa: CASSFSSGQYEQYF; v_call: TRBV28; clone_size: -; j_call: TRBJ2-7; d_call: -
cdr3_nt: TGTGCCAGCAGCTTAGAGGGAGGATTCTCTGGAAACACCATATATTTT; cdr3_aa: CASSLEGGFSGNTIYF; v_call: TRBV7-2; clone_size: -; j_call: TRBJ1-3; d_call: -
cdr3_nt: TGTGCCAGCAGCCCAGAACTAGCGGGAGATTTGGGGGATACGCAGTATTTT; cdr3_aa: CASSPELAGDLGDTQYF; v_call: TRBV13; clone_size: -; j_call: TRBJ2-3; d_call: TRBD2
cdr3_nt: TGTGCCAGCAGTGAAGCGGGCAGATACAATGAGCAGTTCTTC; cdr3_aa: CASSEAGRYNEQFF; v_call: TRBV2; clone_size: -; j_call: TRBJ2-1; d_call: -
cdr3_nt: TGTGCCAGCAGCTTAGCGGCGGTGCGGGGCACTGAAGCTTTCTTT; cdr3_aa: CASSLAAVRGTEAFF; v_call: TRBV7-9; clone_size: -; j_call: TRBJ1-1; d_call: -
cdr3_nt: TGTGCCAGCAGTTTAGAACCACCGGGACTAGCGATCTCCTACAGGGACGAGCAGTACTTC; cdr3_aa: CASSLEPPGLAISYRDEQYF; v_call: TRBV27; clone_size: -; j_call: TRBJ2-7; d_call: TRBD2
cdr3_nt: TGCGCCAGCAGCCCGCGGGGCAGGGTCTACGAGCAGTACTTC; cdr3_aa: CASSPRGRVYEQYF; v_call: TRBV5-1; clone_size: -; j_call: TRBJ2-7; d_call: -
cdr3_nt: TGTGCCAGCGGGGTAAGAGGGGGCCAAGAGACCCAGTACTTC; cdr3_aa: CASGVRGGQETQYF; v_call: TRBV27; clone_size: -; j_call: TRBJ2-5; d_call: -
cdr3_nt: TGTGCCAGCAGTAGTGGACAGGCAGGTACGAATGAGCAGTTCTTC; cdr3_aa: CASSSGQAGTNEQFF; v_call: TRBV27; clone_size: -; j_call: TRBJ2-1; d_call: TRBD1
cdr3_nt: TGTGCCAGCAGCTTAGATCAGGTTCAGCCCCAGCATTTT; cdr3_aa: CASSLDQVQPQHF; v_call: TRBV7-9; clone_size: -; j_call: TRBJ1-5; d_call: -
cdr3_nt: TGCGCCAGCAGCCAAGCACGGGTGCTTTTAATCTCCTACAATGAGCAGTTCTTC; cdr3_aa: CASSQARVLLISYNEQFF; v_call: TRBV4-1; clone_size: -; j_call: TRBJ2-1; d_call: -
cdr3_nt: TGTGCCAGCAGCCGGAGACAGGGGGCCTACGAGCAGTACTTC; cdr3_aa: CASSRRQGAYEQYF; v_call: TRBV5-5; clone_size: -; j_call: TRBJ2-7; d_call: TRBD1
cdr3_nt: TGTGCCAGCAGTGAAGAACTATCCACAGGGGGCAGAAACATTCAGTACTTC; cdr3_aa: CASSEELSTGGRNIQYF; v_call: TRBV2; clone_size: -; j_call: TRBJ2-4; d_call: TRBD1
cdr3_nt: TGTGCCAGCAGCTCCTTCGTTTACAATGAGCAGTTCTTC; cdr3_aa: CASSSFVYNEQFF; v_call: TRBV7-6; clone_size: -; j_call: TRBJ2-1; d_call: -
cdr3_nt: TGCAGCGTTCTACACAGGGGGCCCGACACTGAAGCTTTCTTT; cdr3_aa: CSVLHRGPDTEAFF; v_call: TRBV29-1; clone_size: -; j_call: TRBJ1-1; d_call: TRBD1
cdr3_nt: TGTGCCAGCTCAGTAGGGGGTATAGGGAACACTGAAGCTTTCTTT; cdr3_aa: CASSVGGIGNTEAFF; v_call: TRBV18; clone_size: -; j_call: TRBJ1-1; d_call: -
cdr3_nt: TGTGCCAGCAGTCCTACTTACGCGGCTCCCGAGCAGTACTTC; cdr3_aa: CASSPTYAAPEQYF; v_call: TRBV6-4; clone_size: -; j_call: TRBJ2-7; d_call: -